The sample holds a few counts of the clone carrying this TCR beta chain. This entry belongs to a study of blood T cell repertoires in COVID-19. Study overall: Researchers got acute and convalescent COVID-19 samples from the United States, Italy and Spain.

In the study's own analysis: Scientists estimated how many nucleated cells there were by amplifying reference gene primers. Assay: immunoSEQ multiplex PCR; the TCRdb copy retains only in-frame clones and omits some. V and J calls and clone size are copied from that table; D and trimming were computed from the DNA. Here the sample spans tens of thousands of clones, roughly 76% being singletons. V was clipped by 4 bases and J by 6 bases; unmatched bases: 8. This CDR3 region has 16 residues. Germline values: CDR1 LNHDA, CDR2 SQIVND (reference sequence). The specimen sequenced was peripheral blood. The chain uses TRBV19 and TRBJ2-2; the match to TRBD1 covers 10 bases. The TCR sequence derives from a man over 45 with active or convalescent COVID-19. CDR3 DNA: TGTGCCAGTAGTACCTGGACAGGGGGTAACGCCGGGGAGCTGTTTTTT. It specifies CASSTWTGGNAGELFF. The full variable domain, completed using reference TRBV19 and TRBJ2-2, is DGGITQSPKYLFRKEGQNVTLSCEQNLNHDAMYWYRQDPGQGLRLIYYSQIVNDFQKGDIAEGYSVSREKKESFPLTVTSAQKNPTAFYLCASSTWTGGNAGELFFGEGSRLTVL.